This T cell receptor beta chain originates from a study of T-cell memory formation after mild COVID-19. Turning to the study itself: TCR clusters largely stayed donor specific.

Only a few counts were recorded for this clonotype. What it binds is not known. Study-wide results and limits: Whether second-wave clones peaking at day 37 were SARS-CoV-2 specific went unconfirmed. Pre-infection memory showed some responding clones, and this suggested that cross-reactive memory joined. CD4/CD8 balance characterized clones contracting day 15 to 85, and CD4+ skew characterized later expanders.

Each CDR3 protein gets one entry after TCRdb re-called the 5' RACE reads with MiXCR. The table has about 110,000 distinct CDR3 sequences, more than 15% seen once. The sequencing sample was made of PBMCs or a T cell subset sorted from them (not recorded which). The receptor comes from an adult woman who had mild COVID-19 (a few samples of this study predate the infection). Cell type and time point are not known.

The DNA for the CDR3 is TGTGCCAGCAGCGTAGAGCCGGGACTATCCTACGAGCAGTACTTC. This gives the protein CASSVEPGLSYEQYF. The rearrangement uses TRBV9 and TRBJ2-7; TRBD2 matches 7 bases. The germline V gene has CDR1 SGDLS and CDR2 YYNGEE. V lost 0 bases and J lost 1; bases outside the gene matches: 4. The CDR3 spans 15 residues.